A single sample gave rise to the 15 T cell receptor beta chains below, sequenced in a study of regulatory T cells in long-lasting Graves disease. The TCR beta library used iRepertoire HTBI primers with Arm-PCR amplification of CDR3. TCRdb independently ran MiXCR on the multiplex PCR reads; one entry per CDR3 protein. The data contain 350,000 to 450,000 distinct CDR3 sequences, approximately 15% of them singletons. Time point of the sample: newly diagnosed GD, antithyroid drugs for less than 3 months. From PBMCs, RNA was extracted and then used to make the TCR library. The sample was also reused in another study, on T cells in Graves' hyperthyroidism and ophthalmopathy.

The sample in question was peripheral blood mononuclear cells (PBMCs), obtained at new diagnosis, from a patient treated with antithyroid drugs. These receptors were collected from a woman aged 40 to 50 with Graves disease.

This clonotype was seen only a few times. CDR3 sequence reads: CASRHLRASGYEQYF. As DNA, the CDR3 is TGTGCCAGCAGACATTTGAGGGCTAGCGGGTACGAGCAGTACTTC. V and J are TRBV12-3 or TRBV12-4 and TRBJ2-7; 8 bases match TRBD2. The V and J ends lost 6 bases and 4 bases, in that order; junction bases with no gene match: 11. The CDR3 extends over 15 amino acids.

This clonotype was counted many times. The chain couples TRBV10-3 to TRBJ2-7; TRBD1 is a possible D gene (5 bases). CDR3 length equals 14 residues. V shed 0 bases and J shed 2 bases, with 8 bases lying between them. Germline V gives CDR1 ENHRY, CDR2 SYGVKD. In nucleotides, the CDR3 is TGTGCCATCAGTGAGTCGGGGCTTACCTACGAGCAGTACTTC. Translated: CAISESGLTYEQYF.

This clonotype was picked up many times. The chain is built from TRBV28 and TRBJ2-3; D tentatively reads TRBD1 or TRBD2 (5 bases each). This CDR3 has 16 amino acids. Germline assignment: CDR1 MDHEN and CDR2 SYDVKM. V lost 6 bases and J 2 bases, leaving 18 bases between the germline ends. This CDR3 reads CASRSGDDAFTDTQYF. The CDR3 DNA reads as TGTGCCAGCAGATCCGGGGACGATGCCTTCACAGATACGCAGTATTTT.

This clonotype appeared many times. The V and J genes are TRBV13 and TRBJ2-5; 12 nucleotides match TRBD1. The CDR3 spans 15 residues. Trimming at V came to 5 bases and at J to 4 bases, leaving 5 bases not matched to a gene. Germline V CDR1 and CDR2: PRHDT, FYEKMQ (reference sequence). The CDR3 is CASSPRDRGRETQYF. The DNA of the CDR3 is TGTGCCAGCAGCCCCCGGGACAGGGGGCGAGAGACCCAGTACTTC.

This clonotype was seen many times. This chain connects TRBV5-1 to TRBJ2-2; TRBD2 might be the D (5 bases). The CDR3 extends over 16 amino acids. Trimming pared 6 bases from V and 5 bases from J, leaving 20 bases between. Per germline, CDR1 SGHRS and CDR2 YFSETQ. The DNA for the CDR3 is TGCGCCAGCAACCTGGCGAGTGGGCGCGGGACCGGGGAGCTGTTTTTT. This codes for CASNLASGRGTGELFF.

This clonotype was picked up many times. The genes are TRBV27 and TRBJ2-3; D perhaps matches TRBD1 (5 bases). Germline assignment: CDR1 MNHEY and CDR2 SMNVEV (reference sequence). CDR3 size: 14 residues. Trimming removed 4 bases from V and 0 bases from J, with 8 bases in between. The CDR3 coding sequence is TGTGCCAGCAGTTCGGACACAAGCACAGATACGCAGTATTTT. The encoded protein is CASSSDTSTDTQYF.

This clonotype was detected many times. The rearrangement uses TRBV28 and TRBJ2-2; D unresolved. The V and J ends lost 0 bases and 6 bases respectively, with 5 bases between them. This CDR3 is 13 amino acids long. Germline CDR1 and CDR2: MDHEN and SYDVKM. The CDR3 spells CASSLWGSGELFF. DNA for the CDR3: TGTGCCAGCAGTTTATGGGGATCCGGGGAGCTGTTTTTT.

Remarks on this clonotype: A read error may be the cause here, since a much bigger clone is one base away. V and J are TRBV7-3 and TRBJ2-3; D is uncertain. The CDR3 is 13 residues long. V lost 5 bases, J lost 4 bases, and 10 bases lay in between. CDR1 and CDR2 from the germline V gene are SGHTA and FQGTGA. The CDR3 DNA reads TGTGCCAGCAGCCGCAGGAACGCAGATACGCAGTATTTT. The encoded protein is CASSRRNADTQYF.

A remark on this clonotype: This may arise from a read error, as a much more abundant clone is one base away. The chain links TRBV27 to TRBJ1-5; D may be TRBD1 (6 bases). The CDR3 is made up of 14 amino acids. CDR1 and CDR2 (germline): MNHEY, SMNVEV (reference sequence). The chain's CDR3 is CACSFRGGGQPQHF. Written as DNA, the CDR3 is TGTGCCTGCAGTTTTAGAGGGGGAGGTCAGCCCCAGCATTTT.

The rearrangement links TRBV2 to TRBJ2-7, with D unresolved. Germline V gives CDR1 SNHLY, CDR2 FYNNEI. V was cut by 2 bases and J by 0 bases, with 8 bases left in between. The CDR3 spans 14 residues. CDR3 sequence: CASSELDNSYEQYF. CDR3 sequence (DNA): TGTGCCAGCAGTGAACTGGATAACTCCTACGAGCAGTACTTC.

This clonotype was seen at least ten times. The V call is TRBV30, the J call TRBJ2-1, with a tentative D call TRBD2 (7 bases). V was shortened by 5 bases and J by 6 bases, with 14 bases between the two germline ends. This CDR3 region has 13 residues. Germline CDR1 and CDR2: GTSNPN and SVGIG (reference sequence). CDR3 in amino acids: CAWVAGDINEQFF. In nucleotides, the CDR3 is TGTGCCTGGGTCGCGGGGGACATCAATGAGCAGTTCTTC.

The V call is TRBV28, the J call TRBJ2-5; 8 nucleotides align to TRBD2. Germline V gives CDR1 MDHEN, CDR2 SYDVKM. The trim removed 8 bases at V and 8 bases at J, leaving 7 bases unmatched. The CDR3 has 12 amino acids. The chain's CDR3 is CASSGGLRTQYF. CDR3 DNA sequence: TGTGCCAGCTCGGGGGGGTTGAGAACCCAGTACTTC.

The chain links TRBV6-5 to TRBJ1-2; TRBD1 agrees at 8 bases. Germline V gives CDR1 MNHEY, CDR2 SVGAGI. Germline trimming cut 4 bases from V and 6 bases from J; bases unmatched to any gene: 4. The CDR3 consists of 13 residues. CDR3 region: CASSFRGLDGYTF. DNA of the CDR3: TGTGCCAGCAGTTTCAGGGGGCTGGATGGCTACACCTTC.

The chain has TRBV4-2 and TRBJ2-5; 11 bases are a match to TRBD2. CDR1 LGHNA and CDR2 YNFKEQ come from the germline V gene. The V gene end was trimmed by 0 bases and the J gene end by 5 bases; junction bases not matched to a gene: 11. The CDR3 is 18 residues long. As DNA, the CDR3 is TGTGCCAGCAGCCAAGATCTCGGTAGCGGGAGGGCTGGGGAGACCCAGTACTTC. Protein product: CASSQDLGSGRAGETQYF.

The table lists this clonotype with many counts. This chain uses TRBV6-1 with TRBJ2-1; D assignment may be TRBD1 or TRBD2 (5 bases each). CDR3 length equals 17 residues. Trimming pared 8 bases from V and 5 bases from J, leaving 25 bases between. Per the germline V gene, CDR1 is MNHNS and CDR2 is SASEGT. The CDR3 spells CASSVLSGTERDNEQFF. CDR3 bases: TGTGCCAGCTCAGTTTTATCCGGGACGGAGAGGGACAATGAGCAGTTCTTC.